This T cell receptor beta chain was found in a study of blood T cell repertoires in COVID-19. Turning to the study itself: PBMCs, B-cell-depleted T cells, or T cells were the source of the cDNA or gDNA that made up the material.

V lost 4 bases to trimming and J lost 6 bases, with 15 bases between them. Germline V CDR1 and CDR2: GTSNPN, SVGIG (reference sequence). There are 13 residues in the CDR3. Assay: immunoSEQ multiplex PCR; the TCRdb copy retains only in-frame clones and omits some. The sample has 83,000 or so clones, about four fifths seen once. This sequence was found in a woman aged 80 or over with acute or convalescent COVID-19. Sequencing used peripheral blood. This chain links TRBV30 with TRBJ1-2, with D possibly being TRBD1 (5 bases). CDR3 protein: CAWKKGPVHGYTF. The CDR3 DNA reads TGTGCCTGGAAGAAGGGGCCGGTACATGGCTACACCTTC.